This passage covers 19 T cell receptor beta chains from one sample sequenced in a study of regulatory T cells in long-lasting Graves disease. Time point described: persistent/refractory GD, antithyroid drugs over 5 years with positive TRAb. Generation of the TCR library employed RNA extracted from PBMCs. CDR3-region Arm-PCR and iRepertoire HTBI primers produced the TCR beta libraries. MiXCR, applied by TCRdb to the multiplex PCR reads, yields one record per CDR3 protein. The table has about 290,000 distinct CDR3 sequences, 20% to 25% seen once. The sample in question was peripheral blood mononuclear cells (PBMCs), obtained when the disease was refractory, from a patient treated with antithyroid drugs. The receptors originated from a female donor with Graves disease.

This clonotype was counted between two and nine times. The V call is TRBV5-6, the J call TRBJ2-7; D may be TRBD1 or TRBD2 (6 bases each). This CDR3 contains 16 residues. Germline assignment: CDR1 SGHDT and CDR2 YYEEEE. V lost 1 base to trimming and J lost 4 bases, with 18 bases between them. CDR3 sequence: CASSLWRDNGWYEQYF. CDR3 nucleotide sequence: TGTGCCAGCAGCTTGTGGAGGGACAATGGCTGGTACGAGCAGTACTTC.

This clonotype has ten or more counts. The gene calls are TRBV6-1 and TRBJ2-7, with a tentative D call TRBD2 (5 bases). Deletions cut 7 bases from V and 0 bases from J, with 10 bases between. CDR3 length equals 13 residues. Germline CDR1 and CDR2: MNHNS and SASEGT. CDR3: CASMRASSYEQYF. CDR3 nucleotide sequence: TGTGCCAGCATGCGGGCCAGCTCCTACGAGCAGTACTTC.

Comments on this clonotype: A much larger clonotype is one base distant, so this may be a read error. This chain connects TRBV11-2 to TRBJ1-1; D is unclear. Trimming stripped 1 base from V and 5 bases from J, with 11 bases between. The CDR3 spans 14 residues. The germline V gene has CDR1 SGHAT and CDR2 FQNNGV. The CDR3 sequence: CASSLVRSGTEAFF. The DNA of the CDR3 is TGTGCCAGCAGCTTAGTCAGATCGGGTACTGAAGCTTTCTTT.

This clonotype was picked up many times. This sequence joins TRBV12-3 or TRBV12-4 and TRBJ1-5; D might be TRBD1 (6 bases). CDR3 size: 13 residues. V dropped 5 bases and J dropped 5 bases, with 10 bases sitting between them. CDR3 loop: CASSAQGYQPQHF. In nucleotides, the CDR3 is TGTGCCAGCAGTGCACAGGGTTATCAGCCCCAGCATTTT.

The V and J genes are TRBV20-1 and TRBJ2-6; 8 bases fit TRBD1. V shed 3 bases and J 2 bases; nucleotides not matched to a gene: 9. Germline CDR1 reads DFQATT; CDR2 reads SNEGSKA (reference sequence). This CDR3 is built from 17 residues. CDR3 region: CSASLPGQGPGANVLTF. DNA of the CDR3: TGCAGTGCTAGCCTACCTGGACAGGGACCTGGGGCCAACGTCCTGACTTTC.

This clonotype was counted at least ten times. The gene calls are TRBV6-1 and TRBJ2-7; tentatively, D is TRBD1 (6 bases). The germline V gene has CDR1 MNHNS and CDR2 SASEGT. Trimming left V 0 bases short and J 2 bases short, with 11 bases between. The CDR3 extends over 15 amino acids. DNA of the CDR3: TGTGCCAGCAGTGAAGCGAGGCAGGGGCCCTACGAGCAGTACTTC. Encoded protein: CASSEARQGPYEQYF.

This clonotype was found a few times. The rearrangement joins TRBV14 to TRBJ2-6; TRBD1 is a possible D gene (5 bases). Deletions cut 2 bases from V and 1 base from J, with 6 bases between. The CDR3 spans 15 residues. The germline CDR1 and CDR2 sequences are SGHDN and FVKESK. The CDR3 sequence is CASSQQGSGANVLTF. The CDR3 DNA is TGTGCCAGCAGCCAACAGGGTTCTGGGGCCAACGTCCTGACTTTC.

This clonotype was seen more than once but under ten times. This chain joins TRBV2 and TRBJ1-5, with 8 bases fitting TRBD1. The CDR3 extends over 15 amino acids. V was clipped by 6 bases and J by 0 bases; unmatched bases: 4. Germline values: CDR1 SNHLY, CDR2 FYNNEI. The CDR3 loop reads CASRPDRASNQPQHF. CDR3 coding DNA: TGTGCCAGCAGACCGGACAGGGCTAGCAATCAGCCCCAGCATTTT. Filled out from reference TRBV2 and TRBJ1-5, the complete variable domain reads EPEVTQTPSHQVTQMGQEVILRCVPISNHLYFYWYRQILGQKVEFLVSFYNNEISEKSEIFDDQFSVERPDGSNFTLKIRSTKLEDSAMYFCASRPDRASNQPQHFGDGTRLSIL.

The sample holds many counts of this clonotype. This chain's CDR3 is CASSKIGETQYF. DNA of the CDR3: TGTGCCAGCAGCAAGATAGGGGAGACCCAGTACTTC. V is TRBV7-9 and J is TRBJ2-5, with D hard to call. V lost 5 bases and J lost 5, with 9 bases in between. From germline, CDR1 is SEHNR and CDR2 FQNEAQ (reference sequence). The CDR3 length is 12 residues.

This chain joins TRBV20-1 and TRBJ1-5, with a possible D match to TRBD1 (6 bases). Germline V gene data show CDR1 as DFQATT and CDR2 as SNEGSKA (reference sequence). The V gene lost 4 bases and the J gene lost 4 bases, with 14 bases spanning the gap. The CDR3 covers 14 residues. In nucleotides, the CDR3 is TGCAGTGCTACGCAGGGGTACTTGAATCAGCCCCAGCATTTT. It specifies CSATQGYLNQPQHF.

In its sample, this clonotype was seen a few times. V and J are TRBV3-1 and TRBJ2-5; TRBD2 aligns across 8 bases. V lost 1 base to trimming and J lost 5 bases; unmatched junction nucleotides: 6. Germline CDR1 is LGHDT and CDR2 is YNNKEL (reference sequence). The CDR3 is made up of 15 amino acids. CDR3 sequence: CASSQGLSGSETQYF. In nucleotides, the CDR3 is TGTGCCAGCAGCCAAGGGCTAAGCGGGAGTGAGACCCAGTACTTC.

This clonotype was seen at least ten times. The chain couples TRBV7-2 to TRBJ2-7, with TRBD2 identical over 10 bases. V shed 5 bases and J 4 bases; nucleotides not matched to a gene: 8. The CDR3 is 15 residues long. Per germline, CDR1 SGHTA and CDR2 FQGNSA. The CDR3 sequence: CASSPLAGDTYEQYF. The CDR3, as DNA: TGTGCCAGCAGCCCCCTAGCGGGGGACACTTACGAGCAGTACTTC.

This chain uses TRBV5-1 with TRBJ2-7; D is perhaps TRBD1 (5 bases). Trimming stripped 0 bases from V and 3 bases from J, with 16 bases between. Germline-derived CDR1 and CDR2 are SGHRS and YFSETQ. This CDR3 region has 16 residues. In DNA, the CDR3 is TGCGCCAGCAGCTTGGATTCTCGGCGGACACACTACGAGCAGTACTTC. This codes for CASSLDSRRTHYEQYF.

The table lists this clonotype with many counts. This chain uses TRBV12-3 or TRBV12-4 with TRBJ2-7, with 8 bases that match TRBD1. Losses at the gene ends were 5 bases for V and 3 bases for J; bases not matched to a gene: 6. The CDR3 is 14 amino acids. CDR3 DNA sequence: TGTGCCAGCAGTCAGGACAGGGATCGCTACGAGCAGTACTTC. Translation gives CASSQDRDRYEQYF.

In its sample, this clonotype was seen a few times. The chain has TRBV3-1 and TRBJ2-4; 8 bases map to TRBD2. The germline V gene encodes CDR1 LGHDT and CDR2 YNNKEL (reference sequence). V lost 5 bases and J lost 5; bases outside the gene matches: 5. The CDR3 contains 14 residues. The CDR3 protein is CASSYRTSQNIQYF. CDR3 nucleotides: TGTGCCAGCAGCTACCGGACTAGCCAAAACATTCAGTACTTC.

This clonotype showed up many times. CDR3 sequence (DNA): TGTGCCAGCAGTTTAAGCGGGAGGGCCTGGGAGCAGTACTTC. Protein product: CASSLSGRAWEQYF. The gene calls are TRBV28 and TRBJ2-7, with 10 bases lining up with TRBD2. The V gene's germline CDR1 is MDHEN and CDR2 SYDVKM. Trimming removed 2 bases from V and 7 bases from J; junction bases left unmatched: 5. The CDR3 runs 14 residues.

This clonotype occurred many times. In DNA form, the CDR3 reads TGTGCCAGCAGACGAAACGGGGAGCTGTTTTTT. Translated, it gives CASRRNGELFF. V and J are TRBV12-3 or TRBV12-4 and TRBJ2-2, with D uncertain. V was cut by 6 bases and J by 7 bases, with 6 bases left in between. This CDR3 contains 11 residues.

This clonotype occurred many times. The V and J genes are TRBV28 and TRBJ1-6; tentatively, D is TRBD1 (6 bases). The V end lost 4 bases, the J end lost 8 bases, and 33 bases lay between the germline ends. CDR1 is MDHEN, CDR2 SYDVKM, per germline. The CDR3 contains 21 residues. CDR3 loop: CASSWNRVWRKVTGQDSPLHF. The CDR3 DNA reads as TGTGCCAGCAGTTGGAACAGGGTTTGGAGAAAAGTCACAGGACAAGATTCACCCCTCCACTTT.

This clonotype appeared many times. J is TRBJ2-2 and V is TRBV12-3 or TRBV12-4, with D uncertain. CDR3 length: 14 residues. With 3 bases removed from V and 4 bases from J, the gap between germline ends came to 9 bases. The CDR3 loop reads CASSFAEITGELFF. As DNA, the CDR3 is TGTGCCAGCAGTTTTGCGGAAATCACCGGGGAGCTGTTTTTT.